Below, 28 T cell receptor beta chains from the same sample are listed, as sequenced in a study of blood T cell repertoires in COVID-19. Here immunoSEQ multiplex PCR was the method, and the copy in TCRdb shows in-frame clones only, minus some. The sample contains approximately 110,000 clones, around 80% of which appear only once. The specimen was peripheral blood. The receptors were gathered from a man aged 70 or older with active or convalescent COVID-19.

The chain carries TRBV6-5 and TRBJ1-2; D perhaps matches TRBD1 (6 bases). The CDR3 loop spans 14 amino acids. Trimming stripped 6 bases from V and 6 bases from J, with 17 bases between. Looked up from germline, CDR1 is MNHEY and CDR2 is SVGAGI. CDR3 in amino acids: CASRKTGTRDGYTF. The CDR3 DNA sequence: TGTGCCAGCAGAAAGACCGGGACACGGGATGGCTACACCTTC.

The chain's CDR3 is CASRVTGPDGYTF. CDR3 nucleotides: TGTGCCAGCAGGGTTACAGGGCCGGATGGCTACACCTTC. V gene TRBV2 combines with J gene TRBJ1-2; a weak D match, TRBD1 (6 bases). Trimming cost V 6 bases and J 6 bases, with 14 bases left between them. The CDR3 runs 13 residues. CDR1 and CDR2 (germline): SNHLY, FYNNEI.

The rearrangement uses TRBV11-3 and TRBJ1-2; perhaps TRBD1 as D (5 bases). V was trimmed by 7 bases and J by 2 bases, leaving 17 bases between them. Looked up from germline, CDR1 is SGHNT and CDR2 is YENEEA. This CDR3 spans 15 amino acids. For the CDR3, the DNA is TGTGCCAGCACCCGCCCCGACAGAGCCAACTATGGCTACACCTTC. Translating gives CASTRPDRANYGYTF.

V is TRBV11-2 and J is TRBJ2-3, with 8 bases identical to TRBD2. Germline CDR1 reads SGHAT; CDR2 reads FQNNGV. The CDR3 has 16 amino acids. The V gene end was trimmed by 0 bases and the J gene end by 6 bases; junction bases not matched to a gene: 8. The CDR3 is CASSLDLQRGLDTQYF. The DNA for the CDR3 is TGTGCCAGCAGCTTAGATCTCCAGCGGGGGCTGGATACGCAGTATTTT.

The chain carries TRBV3-1 (or the pseudogene TRBV3-2) and TRBJ2-1; 9 nucleotides match TRBD2. This CDR3 is built from 17 residues. J gave up 3 bases and V 0 bases, and 6 bases lay outside the gene matches. Germline loops: CDR1 LGHDT, CDR2 YNNKEL (reference sequence). CDR3 coding DNA: TGTGCCAGCAGCCAAGATATCGCGCGGGGGGGCTACAATGAGCAGTTCTTC. This translates into CASSQDIARGGYNEQFF.

This clone has only a few counts. The chain links TRBV15 to TRBJ1-5, with D perhaps TRBD1 (5 bases). This CDR3 has 14 amino acids. CDR1 is LNHNV, CDR2 YYDKDF, per germline (reference sequence). V was pared by 0 bases and J by 6 bases, with 9 bases between. CDR3 sequence: CATSREGGTQPQHF. CDR3 sequence (DNA): TGTGCCACCAGCAGAGAGGGGGGAACTCAGCCCCAGCATTTT.

The J gene is TRBJ1-2, the V gene TRBV2; 10 bases match TRBD1. Germline CDR1 SNHLY, CDR2 FYNNEI. The CDR3 totals 12 residues. V trimming: 7 bases; J trimming: 7 bases; junction bases outside the gene matches: 3. In DNA, the CDR3 is TGTGCCAGCACCGGGACAGGGGTTGGCTACACCTTC. Encoded protein: CASTGTGVGYTF.

This clone appeared once. J is TRBJ2-1 and V is TRBV4-2; 15 bases line up with TRBD2. Trimming removed 1 base from V and 8 bases from J; junction bases left unmatched: 9. Germline V gene sequence: CDR1 LGHNA, CDR2 YNFKEQ. CDR3 length equals 18 residues. CDR3 amino acids: CASSQAGLAGGVGDEQFF. CDR3 in DNA: TGTGCCAGCAGCCAAGCCGGACTAGCGGGAGGGGTAGGAGATGAGCAGTTCTTC.

Here the CDR3 DNA reads TGTGCCAGCAGTCGCCCCGGGACTAGCTCTCTCGAGCAGTACTTC. The encoded protein is CASSRPGTSSLEQYF. The gene calls are TRBV27 and TRBJ2-7; 9 bases line up with TRBD2. After removal of 5 bases from V and 6 bases from J, the junction contained 11 bases not matched to a gene. The CDR3 is 15 amino acids. Germline CDR1 reads MNHEY; CDR2 reads SMNVEV (reference sequence).

The chain has TRBV6-5 and TRBJ2-1; TRBD2 matches 11 bases. Germline trimming cut 4 bases from V and 5 bases from J; bases unmatched to any gene: 4. This CDR3 comprises 15 residues. In germline, CDR1 is MNHEY, CDR2 SVGAGI. The CDR3 nucleotides read TGTGCCAGCAGTTCCGGGACTAGCGGCAACAATGAGCAGTTCTTC. Its protein product is CASSSGTSGNNEQFF.

This chain links TRBV5-1 with TRBJ1-6; TRBD1 matches 9 bases. Germline V lookup: CDR1 SGHRS, CDR2 YFSETQ. After removal of 4 bases from V and 10 bases from J, the junction contained 18 bases not matched to a gene. CDR3 length equals 18 residues. In nucleotides, the CDR3 is TGCGCCAGCAGCCGACGGGAACTCGGACAGGGGCGGAGGTCACCCCTCCACTTT. Amino acid sequence: CASSRRELGQGRRSPLHF.

This chain links TRBV6-5 with TRBJ1-6; 10 bases are shared with TRBD1. CDR1 is MNHEY, CDR2 SVGAGI, per germline. Trimming removed 4 bases from V and 5 bases from J; junction bases left unmatched: 5. There are 16 residues in the CDR3. The CDR3 reads CASSFAGTGDNSPLHF. The CDR3 DNA reads TGTGCCAGCAGTTTCGCCGGGACAGGGGATAATTCACCCCTCCACTTT.

This clone appeared once. This chain links TRBV10-3 with TRBJ1-2; D is unresolved. CDR3 length: 13 amino acids. Germline assignment: CDR1 ENHRY and CDR2 SYGVKD. Trimming took off 0 bases at V and 7 bases at J, with 9 bases between the two ends. This chain's CDR3 is CAISESEAGGYTF. The CDR3 DNA is TGTGCCATCAGTGAGTCGGAGGCGGGTGGCTACACCTTC.

V is TRBV27 and J is TRBJ1-6; 9 nucleotides match TRBD1. Germline CDR1 and CDR2: MNHEY and SMNVEV (reference sequence). The junction had 3 bases not matched to a gene; V was cut back by 6 bases and J by 6 bases. The CDR3 sequence is 14 residues long. DNA of the CDR3: TGTGCCAGCAGCCGGGACAGGGTTAATTCACCCCTCCACTTT. It codes for CASSRDRVNSPLHF.

CDR3 in DNA: TGCGCCAGCAGCCAATCAGGGGCCTACGGTCACGAGCAGTACTTC. It translates to CASSQSGAYGHEQYF. The chain recombines TRBV4-1 with TRBJ2-7, with TRBD1 as a possible D gene (6 bases). CDR1 and CDR2 from the germline V gene are MGHRA and YSYEKL. This CDR3 is 15 amino acids long. The V and J ends lost 2 bases and 5 bases respectively, with 16 bases between them.

The V call is TRBV29-1, the J call TRBJ2-3, with D possibly matching TRBD1 (5 bases). The germline CDR1 and CDR2 sequences are SQVTM and ANQGSEA. Trimming cost V 4 bases and J 0 bases, with 20 bases left between them. The CDR3 covers 17 residues. The CDR3 sequence: CSVAEAQGTLSTDTQYF. The CDR3 DNA reads TGCAGCGTTGCCGAGGCCCAGGGTACACTAAGCACAGATACGCAGTATTTT.

The chain joins TRBV5-8 to TRBJ1-5; D is ambiguous. The CDR3 is 13 residues long. CDR1 and CDR2 (germline): SGHTS, YDEGEE. Trimming took off 5 bases at V and 1 base at J, with 7 bases between the two ends. CDR3 nucleotides: TGTGCCAGCAGAATAATGAGCAATCAGCCCCAGCATTTT. Its translation: CASRIMSNQPQHF.

This CDR3 is CAISESWTGGTEAFF. In nucleotides, the CDR3 is TGTGCCATCAGTGAGTCCTGGACAGGGGGGACTGAAGCTTTCTTT. This sequence joins TRBV10-3 and TRBJ1-1; 10 bases agree with TRBD1. The CDR3 runs to 15 residues. V lost 0 bases, J lost 5 bases, and 3 bases stayed unmatched. CDR1 and CDR2 (germline): ENHRY, SYGVKD.

This chain connects TRBV5-1 to TRBJ1-4; TRBD1 is a possible D gene (5 bases). Germline assignment: CDR1 SGHRS and CDR2 YFSETQ. The CDR3 totals 14 residues. Trimming took off 5 bases at V and 6 bases at J, with 14 bases between the two ends. The CDR3 here is CASSPTGPDEKLFF. As DNA, the CDR3 is TGCGCCAGCAGTCCAACAGGTCCGGATGAAAAACTGTTTTTT.

The chain is built from TRBV29-1 and TRBJ1-1; a possible D gene is TRBD1 (6 bases). Germline assignment: CDR1 SQVTM and CDR2 ANQGSEA. Deletions cut 6 bases from V and 8 bases from J, with 13 bases between. The CDR3 contains 11 residues. The CDR3 bases are TGCAGCGTAGGGGGGACTAACGAAGCTTTCTTT. Its translation is CSVGGTNEAFF.

The chain recombines TRBV5-4 with TRBJ2-6; D not resolved. The length of the CDR3 is 16 residues. Per germline, CDR1 SGHNT and CDR2 YYREEE (reference sequence). Trimming left V 0 bases short and J 1 base short, with 8 bases between. CDR3 sequence: CASSLARVSGANVLTF. The CDR3, as DNA: TGTGCCAGCAGCTTGGCACGGGTATCTGGGGCCAACGTCCTGACTTTC.

This chain uses TRBV2 with TRBJ1-4; D unclear. Trimming took off 1 base at V and 7 bases at J, with 10 bases between the two ends. Germline CDR1 reads SNHLY; CDR2 reads FYNNEI. This CDR3 is built from 14 residues. The DNA of the CDR3 is TGTGCCAGCAGTGAAGTGTCGGGAGGTGAAAAACTGTTTTTT. The encoded protein is CASSEVSGGEKLFF.

This rearrangement joins TRBV18 to TRBJ2-7, with TRBD2 matching 9 bases. The CDR3 is 15 residues long. Looked up from germline, CDR1 is KGHSH and CDR2 is LQKENI. V gave up 3 bases and J gave up 4 bases; unmatched junction bases: 7. The CDR3 DNA sequence: TGTGCCAGCTCACCTGTAGCGGGGGATCATTACGAGCAGTACTTC. It is translated as CASSPVAGDHYEQYF.

The CDR3 region is CATSDPGSNQPQHF. CDR3 bases: TGTGCCACCAGTGATCCGGGAAGCAATCAGCCCCAGCATTTT. The genes are TRBV24-1 and TRBJ1-5; D unresolved. Germline values: CDR1 KGHDR, CDR2 SFDVKD. V lost 3 bases, J lost 1 base, and 6 bases lay in between. The CDR3 is made up of 14 amino acids.

This clone has at least ten counts. V is TRBV6-5 and J is TRBJ1-6; tentative D call: TRBD1 (5 bases). The V end lost 0 bases, the J end lost 10 bases, and 10 bases lay between the germline ends. The CDR3 runs to 14 residues. Per the germline V gene, CDR1 is MNHEY and CDR2 is SVGAGI. The DNA for the CDR3 is TGTGCCAGCAGTTACTCGACAGATAGGTCACCCCTCCACTTT. Translating it yields CASSYSTDRSPLHF.

V gene TRBV5-1 combines with J gene TRBJ1-2; 7 bases agree with TRBD1. The J segment lost 7 bases and the V segment lost 0 bases, leaving 3 bases of the junction unmatched. Germline loops: CDR1 SGHRS, CDR2 YFSETQ. This CDR3 contains 13 residues. This chain's CDR3 is CASSLDGQVGYTF. CDR3 coding DNA: TGCGCCAGCAGCTTGGACGGACAGGTTGGCTACACCTTC.

A single count supports this clone. This chain connects TRBV28 to TRBJ1-1; possibly TRBD1 for D (5 bases). The germline V and J ends were trimmed by 4 bases and 1 base, with 10 bases remaining between them. Germline-derived CDR1 and CDR2 are MDHEN and SYDVKM. The CDR3 sequence is 14 residues long. Written as DNA, the CDR3 is TGTGCCAGCAGTTCCAGGGTTTGGAACACTGAAGCTTTCTTT. Protein product: CASSSRVWNTEAFF. The whole variable domain, filled in from reference TRBV28 and TRBJ1-1, reads DVKVTQSSRYLVKRTGEKVFLECVQDMDHENMFWYRQDPGLGLRLIYFSYDVKMKEKGDIPEGYSVSREKKERFSLILESASTNQTSMYLCASSSRVWNTEAFFGQGTRLTVV.

In its sample, this clone was seen a few times. The J gene is TRBJ1-1, the V gene TRBV5-1, with D unresolved. CDR3 length: 14 amino acids. Germline lookup yields CDR1 SGHRS and CDR2 YFSETQ. The V and J ends lost 0 bases and 0 bases respectively, with 6 bases between them. DNA of the CDR3: TGCGCCAGCAGCTTGGAGCAAGTGAACACTGAAGCTTTCTTT. Translating gives CASSLEQVNTEAFF.